The rows below give T cell receptor beta chains drawn from one sample of a study of T cells in Graves' hyperthyroidism and ophthalmopathy. TCRdb reprocessed the multiplex PCR reads via MiXCR and lists one record per CDR3 protein. In the table there are around 580,000 distinct CDR3 sequences, 16% of which are singletons. Sequenced: blood. The receptor source for this set is a woman aged 18-29 years with Graves' hyperthyroidism. Both conserved end residues are part of each CDR3. Size is stated for part of the rows, as once, few or many counts, or as a class when the clone is expanded.

v_call: TRBV5-1
j_call: TRBJ2-7
clone_size: many
cdr3_aa: CASSLGGQVYEQYF

v_call: TRBV12-3/TRBV12-4
j_call: TRBJ1-5
clone_size: many
cdr3_aa: CASSLGQPQHF

v_call: TRBV13
j_call: TRBJ1-5
clone_size: few
cdr3_aa: CASSQQGLQPQHF

v_call: TRBV2
j_call: TRBJ2-7
clone_size: many
cdr3_aa: CASHVTSRLYEQYF

v_call: TRBV4-3
j_call: TRBJ1-5
clone_size: NA
cdr3_aa: CASSQDKDRGQPQHF

v_call: TRBV14
j_call: TRBJ2-1
clone_size: NA
cdr3_aa: CASSQVKGAIRNEQFF

v_call: TRBV12-3/TRBV12-4
j_call: TRBJ2-3
clone_size: many
cdr3_aa: CASSPTSGRNTQYF

v_call: TRBV7-8
j_call: TRBJ2-7
clone_size: many
cdr3_aa: CASSLVGGGSIYEQYF

v_call: TRBV7-8
j_call: TRBJ2-2
clone_size: NA
cdr3_aa: CASSLLGFTGELFF

v_call: TRBV29-1
j_call: TRBJ2-7
clone_size: NA
cdr3_aa: CSVGVLFGGEWVYEQYF

v_call: TRBV7-2
j_call: TRBJ1-5
clone_size: many
cdr3_aa: CASSPGGEGQPQHF

v_call: TRBV5-4
j_call: TRBJ2-5
clone_size: NA
cdr3_aa: CASSQGGKETQYF

v_call: TRBV25-1
j_call: TRBJ1-1
clone_size: NA
cdr3_aa: CASSEYGGGKIEAFF

v_call: TRBV7-2
j_call: TRBJ2-1
clone_size: many
cdr3_aa: CASSLVMRGEQFF

v_call: TRBV6-1
j_call: TRBJ2-3
clone_size: NA
cdr3_aa: CASMPGLGTDTQYF

v_call: TRBV12-3/TRBV12-4
j_call: TRBJ2-2
clone_size: many
cdr3_aa: CASSHRDRNTGELFF

v_call: TRBV27
j_call: NA
clone_size: NA
cdr3_aa: CASSLTGGETQFF

v_call: TRBV4-1
j_call: TRBJ2-2
clone_size: NA
cdr3_aa: CASSRNSGGDYTGELFF

v_call: TRBV11-3
j_call: TRBJ1-1
clone_size: few
cdr3_aa: CASSPPGGPGTEAFF

v_call: TRBV20-1
j_call: TRBJ2-7
clone_size: few
cdr3_aa: CSARDGTSGRFDEQYF

v_call: TRBV28
j_call: TRBJ2-3
clone_size: many
cdr3_aa: CASSLTGIADTQYF

v_call: TRBV7-9
j_call: TRBJ2-3
clone_size: NA
cdr3_aa: CAGGPGSTDTQYF

v_call: TRBV15
j_call: TRBJ2-1
clone_size: few
cdr3_aa: CATSRDYIGEQFF

v_call: TRBV12-3/TRBV12-4
j_call: TRBJ1-1
clone_size: many
cdr3_aa: CASGRGTGGNTEAFF

v_call: TRBV7-9
j_call: TRBJ1-1
clone_size: NA
cdr3_aa: CASSLFPPRAGWGTEAFF

v_call: TRBV7-2
j_call: TRBJ2-2
clone_size: NA
cdr3_aa: CASSSQGAWTGELFF

v_call: TRBV2
j_call: TRBJ1-1
clone_size: NA
cdr3_aa: CASSAISGNTEAFF

v_call: TRBV7-9
j_call: TRBJ2-1
clone_size: many
cdr3_aa: CASSLSVSASSYNEQFF

v_call: TRBV7-2
j_call: TRBJ2-2
clone_size: many
cdr3_aa: CASSSYQGRITGELFF

v_call: TRBV19
j_call: TRBJ1-1
clone_size: NA
cdr3_aa: CASSMTRRYTEAFF

v_call: TRBV9
j_call: TRBJ2-3
clone_size: many
cdr3_aa: CASSGSGLAHHDTQYF

v_call: TRBV7-9
j_call: TRBJ1-2
clone_size: NA
cdr3_aa: CASSLGQAPTF

v_call: TRBV6-2/TRBV6-3
j_call: TRBJ1-5
clone_size: once
cdr3_aa: CARSYRGENQPQHF

v_call: TRBV12-3/TRBV12-4
j_call: TRBJ2-1
clone_size: NA
cdr3_aa: CASRPRTGGYNEQFF

v_call: TRBV11-3
j_call: TRBJ2-1
clone_size: many
cdr3_aa: CASSLDLGTSGYNEQFF

v_call: TRBV24-1
j_call: TRBJ1-2
clone_size: many
cdr3_aa: CATSDSHVNYGYTF

v_call: TRBV3-1
j_call: TRBJ2-1
clone_size: many
cdr3_aa: CASSPYGLAASYNEQFF

v_call: TRBV3-1
j_call: TRBJ2-5
clone_size: many
cdr3_aa: CASSSRAGGSEETQYF

v_call: TRBV3-1
j_call: TRBJ2-2
clone_size: few
cdr3_aa: CASTAGDRDSGELFF

v_call: TRBV5-5
j_call: TRBJ1-4
clone_size: NA
cdr3_aa: CASSDAGLMSNEKLFF

v_call: TRBV6-1
j_call: TRBJ2-1
clone_size: many
cdr3_aa: CASSFFGSRLAYEQFF

v_call: TRBV5-1
j_call: TRBJ2-2
clone_size: few
cdr3_aa: CASSLASGKDTGELFF

v_call: TRBV24-1
j_call: TRBJ2-1
clone_size: NA
cdr3_aa: CATGPTSSGNEQFF

v_call: TRBV7-2
j_call: TRBJ1-1
clone_size: NA
cdr3_aa: CAHGEGGEAFF

v_call: TRBV6-2/TRBV6-3
j_call: TRBJ2-7
clone_size: NA
cdr3_aa: CASKYDYGGSYEQYF

v_call: TRBV20-1
j_call: NA
clone_size: NA
cdr3_aa: CSARDEGRTDTQHF

v_call: TRBV11-2
j_call: TRBJ2-1
clone_size: many
cdr3_aa: CASSLDPWGRAATEQFF